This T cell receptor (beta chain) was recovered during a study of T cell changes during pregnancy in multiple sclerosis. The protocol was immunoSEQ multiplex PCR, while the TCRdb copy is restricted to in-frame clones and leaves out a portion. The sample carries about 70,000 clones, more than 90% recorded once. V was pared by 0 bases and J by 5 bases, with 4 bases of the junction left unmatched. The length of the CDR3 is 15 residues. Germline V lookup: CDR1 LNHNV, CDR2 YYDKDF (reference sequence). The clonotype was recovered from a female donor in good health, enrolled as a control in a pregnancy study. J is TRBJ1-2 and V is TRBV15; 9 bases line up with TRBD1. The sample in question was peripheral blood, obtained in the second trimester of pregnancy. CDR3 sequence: CATSRDRDRVYGYTF. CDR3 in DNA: TGTGCCACCAGCAGAGATAGGGACAGGGTATATGGCTACACCTTC.